This T cell receptor (beta chain) appears in the sequencing data of a study of cytotoxic CD8 clonotypes in ibrutinib-treated CLL. Sequencing was designed to attain a depth spanning 1 in 200,000 to 1 in 1 million T cells. Method: immunoSEQ multiplex PCR; TCRdb's copy keeps in-frame clones and lacks some. The data show tens of thousands of clones, about 84% seen once. This clone was seen only a few times. Its antigen is not identified. J gave up 3 bases and V 4 bases, and 4 bases lay outside the gene matches. This CDR3 spans 14 amino acids. Germline lookup yields CDR1 SGHKS and CDR2 YYEKEE (reference sequence). Study-wide results and limits: Clonality grew at ibrutinib response; at progression, it decreased back toward baseline.

This TCR derives from a human donor with chronic lymphocytic leukemia. This rearrangement joins TRBV5-5 to TRBJ1-5; 7 bases map to TRBD1. The source was PBMCs, collected at disease progression, from a patient treated with ibrutinib. The CDR3 region is CASSRTGNNQPQHF. The CDR3 bases are TGTGCCAGCAGCAGGACAGGAAACAATCAGCCCCAGCATTTT.